This TCR beta chain was obtained from a study of T cell responses to AZD1222 COVID-19 vaccine. Study-wide findings and caveats: Most donors were white British and more were female, and clonal diversity was possibly underestimated. Spike regions recognized by vaccine-associated CD4 TCRs spanned the protein, led by 160-218 and 743-854.

Sequencing was performed with immunoSEQ multiplex PCR; in TCRdb, only in-frame clones are kept and a portion is missing. The table records around 99,000 clones, about 93% of them present only once. CDR1 is MNHEY, CDR2 SVGAGI, per germline. Trimming removed 5 bases from V and 5 bases from J, with 9 bases in between. This CDR3 has 12 amino acids. Note on this clone: Its antigen remains unknown.

This chain joins TRBV6-5 and TRBJ1-1, with a weak D call TRBD1 (5 bases). The sequence was collected from an adult who received the AZD1222 COVID-19 vaccine. The sample was peripheral blood, taken 28 days after the second AZD1222 dose. In nucleotides, the CDR3 is TGTGCCAGCAGTCCGGGGGGAACTGAAGCTTTCTTT. This sequence encodes CASSPGGTEAFF.